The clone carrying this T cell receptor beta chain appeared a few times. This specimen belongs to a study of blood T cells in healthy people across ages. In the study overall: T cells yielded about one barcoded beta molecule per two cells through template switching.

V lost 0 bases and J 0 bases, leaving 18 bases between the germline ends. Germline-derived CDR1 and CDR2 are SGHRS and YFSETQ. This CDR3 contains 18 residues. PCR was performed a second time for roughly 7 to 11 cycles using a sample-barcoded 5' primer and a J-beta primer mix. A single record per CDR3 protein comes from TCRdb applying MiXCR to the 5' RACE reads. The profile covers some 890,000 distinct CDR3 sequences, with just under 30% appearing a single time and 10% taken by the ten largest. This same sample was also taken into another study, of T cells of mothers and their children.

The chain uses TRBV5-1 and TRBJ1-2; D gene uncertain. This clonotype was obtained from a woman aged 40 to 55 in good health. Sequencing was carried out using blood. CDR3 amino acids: CASSLGSLAGLANYGYTF. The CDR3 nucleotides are TGCGCCAGCAGCTTGGGATCTTTGGCGGGGTTAGCTAACTATGGCTACACCTTC.